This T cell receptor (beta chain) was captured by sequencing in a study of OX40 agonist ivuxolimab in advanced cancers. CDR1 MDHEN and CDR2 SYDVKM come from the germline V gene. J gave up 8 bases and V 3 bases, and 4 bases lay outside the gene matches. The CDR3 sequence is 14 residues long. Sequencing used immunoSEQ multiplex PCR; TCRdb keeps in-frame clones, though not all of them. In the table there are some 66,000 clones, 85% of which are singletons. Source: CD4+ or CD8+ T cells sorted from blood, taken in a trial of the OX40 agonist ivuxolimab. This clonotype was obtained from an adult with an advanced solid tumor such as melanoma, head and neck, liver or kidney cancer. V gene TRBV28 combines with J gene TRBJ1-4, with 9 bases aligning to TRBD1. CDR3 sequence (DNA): TGTGCCAGCAGTTTGGGGACAGGGCGAGAAAAACTGTTTTTT. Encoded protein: CASSLGTGREKLFF.